This passage covers 24 T cell receptor beta chains from one sample sequenced in a study of Graves' ophthalmopathy and Graves' hyperthyroidism. The study amplified TCR beta CDR3 regions using RNA transcripts. The authors performed first-round RT-PCR with HTBI primers and then a second-round multiplex PCR. Each CDR3 protein gets one entry after TCRdb re-called the multiplex PCR reads with MiXCR. Here the sample spans hundreds of thousands of distinct CDR3 sequences, over 20% being singletons. Sequencing was done on a sample of peripheral blood. Receptors originate from a woman under 30 with stable Graves' hyperthyroidism.

In its sample, this clonotype was seen many times. The chain joins TRBV27 to TRBJ1-2, with a tentative D call TRBD1 (6 bases). Trimming pared 5 bases from V and 1 base from J, leaving 11 bases between. The CDR3 extends over 14 amino acids. Germline V gene sequence: CDR1 MNHEY, CDR2 SMNVEV (reference sequence). CDR3 nucleotide sequence: TGTGCCAGCAGTAAGGACAGACATAACTATGGCTACACCTTC. It encodes CASSKDRHNYGYTF.

This clonotype was detected ten times or more. The chain employs TRBV7-8 and TRBJ1-1; 8 nucleotides agree with TRBD1. The V gene end was trimmed by 5 bases and the J gene end by 4 bases; junction bases not matched to a gene: 9. Per the germline V gene, CDR1 is SGHVS and CDR2 is FQNEAQ. The CDR3 consists of 15 residues. The CDR3 nucleotides are TGTGCCAGCAGCCTAAGGACAGGGTCGAGCACTGAAGCTTTCTTT. This gives the protein CASSLRTGSSTEAFF.

This clonotype has a count of ten or more. V gene TRBV18 combines with J gene TRBJ1-1; D is ambiguous. Trimming removed 4 bases from V and 6 bases from J, with 9 bases in between. There are 12 residues in the CDR3. Germline assignment: CDR1 KGHSH and CDR2 LQKENI. The CDR3 DNA sequence: TGTGCCAGCTCACTGTCGGCACCTGAAGCTTTCTTT. Its translation is CASSLSAPEAFF.

This clonotype was found many times. This chain joins TRBV7-2 and TRBJ1-3, with D possibly TRBD1 on 6 matching bases. Trimming stripped 5 bases from V and 4 bases from J, with 12 bases between. The CDR3 spans 14 residues. Germline loops: CDR1 SGHTA, CDR2 FQGNSA. The CDR3 region has the DNA TGTGCCAGCAGCCTTGGGGGGCCAGGAAACACCATATATTTT. Its translation is CASSLGGPGNTIYF.

This clonotype came up a few times. An end of the junction does not agree with germline; a read error may underlie this. This sequence joins TRBV3-1 and TRBJ2-2; D remains ambiguous. This CDR3 is built from 14 residues. Germline V gives CDR1 LGHDT, CDR2 YNNKEL (reference sequence). The CDR3 DNA reads TGTGCCAGCAGCCAAGGGTCCTCCACCAGGGAGCTGTTTTTT. Translation: CASSQGSSTRELFF.

The gene calls are TRBV5-1 and TRBJ2-7; 8 nucleotides align to TRBD2. The CDR3 consists of 13 residues. V lost 7 bases and J lost 3; bases outside the gene matches: 6. Germline values: CDR1 SGHRS, CDR2 YFSETQ. The CDR3 sequence: CASRRGGYYEQYF. CDR3 DNA sequence: TGCGCCAGCCGCCGGGGGGGATACTACGAGCAGTACTTC.

There are many counts of this clonotype. V usage is TRBV7-2 and J usage is TRBJ2-7; D perhaps matches TRBD1 (6 bases). The CDR3 consists of 15 residues. CDR1 and CDR2 (germline): SGHTA, FQGNSA. V was pared by 2 bases and J by 2 bases, with 13 bases between. The CDR3: CASSLQGWDPYEQYF. In nucleotides, the CDR3 is TGTGCCAGCAGCTTACAGGGGTGGGACCCCTACGAGCAGTACTTC.

V usage is TRBV6-1 and J usage is TRBJ1-2, with 7 positions matching TRBD1. Trimming cost V 4 bases and J 3 bases; bases outside gene matches: 5. Germline CDR1 is MNHNS and CDR2 is SASEGT. There are 14 residues in the CDR3. In nucleotides, the CDR3 is TGTGCCAGCAGTGCGTACAGGGGCCACTATGGCTACACCTTC. Residues: CASSAYRGHYGYTF.

Ten or more counts support this clonotype. The chain is built from TRBV3-1 and TRBJ2-7, with a weak D call TRBD1 (5 bases). This CDR3 region has 16 residues. Germline-derived CDR1 and CDR2 are LGHDT and YNNKEL (reference sequence). Trimming stripped 4 bases from V and 1 base from J, with 17 bases between. The CDR3 loop is CASSLDRGRRSYEQYF. The CDR3 DNA sequence: TGTGCCAGCAGCCTTGACAGAGGAAGGCGGTCCTACGAGCAGTACTTC.

The sample holds many counts of this clonotype. The chain employs TRBV7-6 and TRBJ1-1; the D is unclear. The CDR3 runs to 12 residues. V lost 8 bases to trimming and J lost 4 bases, with 11 bases between them. Germline CDR1 is SGHVS and CDR2 is FNYEAQ. In nucleotides, the CDR3 is TGTGCCAGCCTTTCTCGGGGCACTGAAGCTTTCTTT. Protein product: CASLSRGTEAFF.

This clonotype was counted ten times or more. This sequence joins TRBV14 and TRBJ2-7; D ambiguous. V was cut by 4 bases and J by 10 bases, with 17 bases left in between. Per the germline V gene, CDR1 is SGHDN and CDR2 is FVKESK. The CDR3 is 13 residues long. The CDR3 DNA reads TGTGCCAGCAGCCCCCAAGGCGAACTGGTACAGTACTTC. As protein: CASSPQGELVQYF.

This clonotype was found many times. This chain links TRBV29-1 with TRBJ1-2; D not resolved. CDR3 length: 12 residues. Trimming left V 7 bases short and J 3 bases short, with 12 bases between. Germline CDR1 reads SQVTM; CDR2 reads ANQGSEA. The CDR3 region has the DNA TGCAGCGCCGTAAGGGCCGACTATGGCTACACCTTC. Protein sequence: CSAVRADYGYTF.

This clonotype came up a few times. This chain uses TRBV30 with TRBJ1-1, with a possible D match to TRBD1 (6 bases). This CDR3 contains 16 residues. Germline CDR1 is GTSNPN and CDR2 is SVGIG (reference sequence). Trimming pared 1 base from V and 1 base from J, leaving 16 bases between. As DNA, the CDR3 is TGTGCCTGGAGTGACGGGGTGGGACACCCGAACACTGAAGCTTTCTTT. Protein: CAWSDGVGHPNTEAFF.

As concerns this clonotype: A much bigger clone sits one base away, suggesting this may be a read error. The chain has TRBV12-3 or TRBV12-4 and TRBJ1-1; the D is unclear. This CDR3 contains 13 residues. The chain's CDR3 is CASSFREETEAVF. The CDR3 coding sequence is TGTGCCAGCAGTTTTAGGGAAGAGACTGAAGCTGTCTTT.

The table lists this clonotype with many counts. The chain has TRBV6-2 or TRBV6-3 and TRBJ2-6; D gene unclear. The V gene's germline CDR1 is MNHEY and CDR2 SVGEGT. The CDR3 spans 13 residues. The ends were cut back, 10 bases at V and 5 bases at J, with 12 bases in the middle. CDR3 DNA sequence: TGTGCCACCTCCATTCTAAGGGCCAACGTCCTGACTTTC. Its translation: CATSILRANVLTF.

This clonotype was recorded many times. This chain joins TRBV7-8 and TRBJ2-7, with 9 positions matching TRBD2. V was pared by 3 bases and J by 0 bases, with 3 bases of the junction left unmatched. Germline assignment: CDR1 SGHVS and CDR2 FQNEAQ. CDR3 size: 15 residues. CDR3 bases: TGTGCCAGCAGCTTCTCTAGCGGGGACTCCTACGAGCAGTACTTC. Residues: CASSFSSGDSYEQYF.

The rearrangement uses TRBV4-1 and TRBJ2-2; D not resolved. The CDR3 runs 16 residues. CDR1 MGHRA and CDR2 YSYEKL come from the germline V gene. V gave up 1 base and J gave up 7 bases, with 16 bases separating them. CDR3 DNA sequence: TGCGCCAGCAGCCAAGGTTCTGGTAGGGTGGACGGGGAGCTGTTTTTT. It is translated as CASSQGSGRVDGELFF.

V gene TRBV15 combines with J gene TRBJ1-5; perhaps TRBD1 as D (6 bases). This CDR3 is built from 14 residues. Germline lookup yields CDR1 LNHNV and CDR2 YYDKDF (reference sequence). The V end was cut by 1 base, the J end by 5 bases, with 9 bases between. CDR3 in DNA: TGTGCCACCAGCAGAGGGCGACAGGATCAGCCCCAGCATTTT. It is translated as CATSRGRQDQPQHF.

This clonotype has more than one count but fewer than ten. The V and J genes are TRBV19 and TRBJ1-1; D call uncertain. CDR3 length: 12 amino acids. The V gene lost 5 bases and the J gene lost 4 bases, with 8 bases spanning the gap. From germline, CDR1 is LNHDA and CDR2 SQIVND (reference sequence). The CDR3 loop is CASSWKSTEAFF. The CDR3 DNA reads TGTGCCAGTAGTTGGAAGAGCACTGAAGCTTTCTTT. Filled out from reference TRBV19 and TRBJ1-1, the complete variable domain reads DGGITQSPKYLFRKEGQNVTLSCEQNLNHDAMYWYRQDPGQGLRLIYYSQIVNDFQKGDIAEGYSVSREKKESFPLTVTSAQKNPTAFYLCASSWKSTEAFFGQGTRLTVV.

This clonotype was seen a few times. The V call is TRBV12-3 or TRBV12-4, the J call TRBJ1-5; D is unresolved. V gave up 3 bases and J gave up 0 bases, with 15 bases separating them. The CDR3 is 17 amino acids. This chain's CDR3 is CASSFKGPTSSNQPQHF. The CDR3 DNA is TGTGCCAGCAGTTTTAAAGGACCGACAAGTAGCAATCAGCCCCAGCATTTT.

The chain uses TRBV6-2 or TRBV6-3 and TRBJ2-7; 7 positions match TRBD2. The J segment lost 7 bases and the V segment lost 6 bases, leaving 9 bases of the junction unmatched. This CDR3 spans 13 amino acids. The germline V gene encodes CDR1 MNHEY and CDR2 SVGEGT. The CDR3 bases are TGTGCCAGCAGCCCCTCGGGGGGTGAGGAGCAGTACTTC. This encodes CASSPSGGEEQYF.

The V call is TRBV5-5, the J call TRBJ1-4; D not resolved. CDR1 and CDR2 from the germline V gene are SGHKS and YYEKEE (reference sequence). CDR3 length equals 15 residues. V shed 3 bases and J shed 7 bases, with 16 bases lying between them. The DNA of the CDR3 is TGTGCCAGCAGCTCGGGGTCAGGTACCGGTGAAAAACTGTTTTTT. Its translation is CASSSGSGTGEKLFF.

Of note for this clonotype: The conserved phenylalanine or tryptophan normally closing the CDR3 is absent here, so this likely arose from a read error. The DNA is omitted, as the CDR3 cannot be located on it reliably, and the CDR3 follows TCRdb's listing. V gene TRBV7-8 combines with J gene TRBJ2-5; the D call TRBD1 from the table was never checked on the DNA. Inclusive of both ends, the CDR3 amounts to 12 amino acids. Germline CDR1 SGHVS, CDR2 FQNEAQ. CDR3 protein: CASSRPGQGLGV.

This clonotype was detected many times. The chain carries TRBV2 and TRBJ2-7, with unresolved D. The germline V gene encodes CDR1 SNHLY and CDR2 FYNNEI. Trimming cost V 4 bases and J 2 bases, with 15 bases left between them. The CDR3 runs 15 residues. DNA of the CDR3: TGTGCCAGCAGTGCACCAAGTGATTGGGCCTACGAGCAGTACTTC. This encodes CASSAPSDWAYEQYF.